These 4 T cell receptor beta chains came from one sample sequenced in a study of cytomegalovirus exposure and HLA in healthy donors. 60 Vbeta and 13 Jbeta primers were used in PCR. Some clones are missing from TCRdb's copy, which holds only in-frame ones; the method was immunoSEQ multiplex PCR. The sample carries around 180,000 clones, over 60% recorded once. Sequencing used PBMCs. These receptors all stem from a woman aged 40 to 50 in good health and CMV-seronegative.

The V gene is TRBV6-1, the J gene TRBJ1-5; tentative D call: TRBD1 (5 bases). The CDR3 has 15 residues. The ends were cut back, 0 bases at V and 6 bases at J, with 12 bases in the middle. Germline assignment: CDR1 MNHNS and CDR2 SASEGT. The CDR3 loop is CASSEAGRASQPQHF. The CDR3 DNA reads as TGTGCCAGCAGTGAAGCTGGCAGGGCCAGTCAGCCCCAGCATTTT.

The chain links TRBV27 to TRBJ1-2; D ambiguous. The CDR3 length is 13 residues. The V and J ends lost 2 bases and 2 bases respectively, with 6 bases between them. Germline CDR1 MNHEY, CDR2 SMNVEV (reference sequence). CDR3 in amino acids: CASSLERNYGYTF. DNA of the CDR3: TGTGCCAGCAGTTTAGAACGGAACTATGGCTACACCTTC.

V gene TRBV11-2 combines with J gene TRBJ1-3; D remains ambiguous. V was trimmed by 6 bases and J by 2 bases, leaving 23 bases between them. The V gene's germline CDR1 is SGHAT and CDR2 FQNNGV. The CDR3 consists of 18 residues. The CDR3: CASRYRTYTGTPGNTIYF. The CDR3 coding sequence is TGTGCCAGCAGATATAGGACCTACACGGGAACCCCTGGAAACACCATATATTTT.

The gene calls are TRBV15 and TRBJ1-2; 9 nucleotides match TRBD1. The CDR3 is 16 amino acids. Germline V CDR1 and CDR2: LNHNV, YYDKDF (reference sequence). The trim removed 5 bases at V and 4 bases at J, leaving 11 bases unmatched. CDR3 DNA: TGTGCCACCAGCGGCGGGACAGGGCTTTTCGGCTATGGCTACACCTTC. Translated: CATSGGTGLFGYGYTF.